This T cell receptor beta chain was sequenced during a study of long-term antiretroviral therapy in people with HIV. Points from the study as a whole: Dominant in the repertoire at all time points were clones expanded before ART. HIV repertoires had narrower CDR3 length ranges than controls.

Of note for this clone: Antigen unknown.

Two or more post-ART PBMC samples, plus at least one pre-ART sample, were available for each donor. V was shortened by 6 bases and J by 0 bases, with 12 bases between the two germline ends. There are 15 residues in the CDR3. From germline, CDR1 is ENHRY and CDR2 SYGVKD. They ran version v3.0 of the immunoSEQ assay at survey level. In sequencing, roughly 40,000-55,000 T-cell genomes per sample were targeted. This table comes from immunoSEQ multiplex PCR, and its TCRdb copy is limited to in-frame clones, with some not included. Of some 23,000 clones in the sample, roughly 88% were seen once. This TCR derives from a man younger than 45 with HIV. The gene calls are TRBV10-3 and TRBJ2-1, with D perhaps TRBD2 (6 bases). This material consisted of unsorted PBMCs, taken about 4.5 years after starting antiretroviral therapy. The CDR3 DNA sequence: TGTGCCATCAGGAAGGACGGGAGCTCCTACAATGAGCAGTTCTTC. It translates to CAIRKDGSSYNEQFF.